The 13 T cell receptor beta chains in this list originate from one sample, sequenced in a study of T cell responses to AZD1222 COVID-19 vaccine. The assay was immunoSEQ multiplex PCR, and TCRdb's table has in-frame clones only and misses some. Of about 140,000 clones in the sample, approximately 92% were seen once. Here the sequenced sample was peripheral blood, taken on day 0 of AZD1222 vaccination. The receptor source for this set is an adult in good health.

This clone was seen a handful of times. The chain recombines TRBV27 with TRBJ2-7; weak D call: TRBD1 (6 bases). Trimming cost V 6 bases and J 3 bases, with 15 bases left between them. CDR3 length: 14 amino acids. In germline, CDR1 is MNHEY, CDR2 SMNVEV (reference sequence). The CDR3 loop reads CASRLSTGIYEQYF. The CDR3 DNA sequence: TGTGCCAGCAGGTTAAGTACAGGGATCTACGAGCAGTACTTC.

The chain recombines TRBV6-4 with TRBJ2-1, with 10 bases matching TRBD2. Trimming cost V 0 bases and J 7 bases; bases outside gene matches: 3. The CDR3 length is 15 residues. Germline assignment: CDR1 MRHNA and CDR2 SNTAGT. The CDR3 DNA follows: TGTGCCAGCAGTGACTCTATAGCGGGAGGTAATGAGCAGTTCTTC. It encodes CASSDSIAGGNEQFF.

The chain combines TRBV18 with TRBJ2-5, with unresolved D. The CDR3 runs 13 residues. CDR1 and CDR2 from the germline V gene are KGHSH and LQKENI. Trimming left V 3 bases short and J 0 bases short, with 5 bases between. Here the CDR3 reads CASSPSNQETQYF. CDR3 DNA: TGTGCCAGCTCACCGTCCAACCAAGAGACCCAGTACTTC.

V is TRBV7-3 and J is TRBJ1-2, with 9 bases identical to TRBD1. The CDR3 length is 20 residues. The ends lost 2 bases at V and 0 bases at J; junction bases unmatched: 16. In germline, CDR1 is SGHTA, CDR2 FQGTGA. This CDR3 reads CASSLGGAPGQGLANYGYTF. The DNA for the CDR3 is TGTGCCAGCAGCTTAGGGGGGGCCCCGGGACAGGGCTTAGCTAACTATGGCTACACCTTC.

CDR3 sequence (DNA): TGCAGTGCTAGTGGGAGCAGTGGTAGCGCAGATACGCAGTATTTT. Its translation: CSASGSSGSADTQYF. The J gene is TRBJ2-3, the V gene TRBV20-1; a possible D gene is TRBD2 (5 bases). Germline CDR1 is DFQATT and CDR2 is SNEGSKA (reference sequence). Deletions cut 3 bases from V and 4 bases from J, with 17 bases between. The CDR3 runs 15 residues.

V is TRBV28 and J is TRBJ2-7, with D perhaps TRBD2 (6 bases). The CDR3 contains 16 residues. CDR1 MDHEN and CDR2 SYDVKM come from the germline V gene. Between the trimmed V and J ends, which lost 3 bases and 2 bases, there was a span of 17 bases. This chain's CDR3 is CASSLDKGGYTYEQYF. The DNA of the CDR3 is TGTGCCAGCAGTTTGGACAAGGGAGGATATACCTACGAGCAGTACTTC.

The V gene is TRBV27, the J gene TRBJ2-7; 8 bases are a match to TRBD1. CDR1 is MNHEY, CDR2 SMNVEV, per germline (reference sequence). The CDR3 loop spans 14 amino acids. The V gene end was trimmed by 2 bases and the J gene end by 2 bases; junction bases not matched to a gene: 2. CDR3 bases: TGTGCCAGCAGTTTAGGACAGGGCCCCTACGAGCAGTACTTC. Residues: CASSLGQGPYEQYF.

The chain is built from TRBV28 and TRBJ2-5; D ambiguous. The CDR3 is 12 residues long. The V gene lost 4 bases and the J gene lost 10 bases, with 13 bases spanning the gap. Germline CDR1 is MDHEN and CDR2 is SYDVKM. CDR3 amino acids: CASSSVESHQYF. The CDR3 region has the DNA TGTGCCAGCAGTTCAGTAGAGTCACACCAGTACTTC.

Only one count was recorded for this clone. The CDR3 loop reads CASSLEYFPSGLWLGAFF. DNA for the CDR3: TGTGCCAGCAGCTTAGAATATTTTCCGTCTGGCCTTTGGCTTGGGGCTTTCTTT. The V call is TRBV11-2, the J call TRBJ1-1; D not certain. V was clipped by 0 bases and J by 11 bases, with 28 bases between them. CDR1 and CDR2 from the germline V gene are SGHAT and FQNNGV. The CDR3 length is 18 residues.

This chain links TRBV6-2 or TRBV6-3 with TRBJ2-7; D not resolved. Germline CDR1 is MNHEY and CDR2 is SVGEGT. The V gene lost 0 bases and the J gene lost 7 bases, with 13 bases spanning the gap. The CDR3 runs to 14 residues. For the CDR3, the DNA is TGTGCCAGCAGTTACTCGCTCTCCCCGGAGGAGCAGTACTTC. Amino acid sequence: CASSYSLSPEEQYF.

V is TRBV29-1 and J is TRBJ1-1; 7 nucleotides agree with TRBD1. The trim removed 5 bases at V and 1 base at J, leaving 16 bases unmatched. The CDR3 contains 17 residues. Germline CDR1 and CDR2: SQVTM and ANQGSEA. CDR3 sequence reads: CSVSLRTGPTQNTEAFF. CDR3 coding DNA: TGCAGCGTTTCTCTCCGGACAGGTCCGACTCAGAACACTGAAGCTTTCTTT.

The chain employs TRBV27 and TRBJ1-1; D is unresolved. Trimming pared 6 bases from V and 11 bases from J, leaving 19 bases between. CDR3 size: 13 residues. Germline CDR1 reads MNHEY; CDR2 reads SMNVEV (reference sequence). The CDR3 DNA follows: TGTGCCAGCAGCCTTGCCCAAGGACGGATGGCTTTCTTT. Translating gives CASSLAQGRMAFF.

The chain carries TRBV5-4 and TRBJ2-5, with 10 bases matching TRBD1. V dropped 1 base and J dropped 5; count of bases not matched to a gene: 5. Germline assignment: CDR1 SGHNT and CDR2 YYREEE (reference sequence). The CDR3 is 15 amino acids. The CDR3 here is CASSLHDRGLETQYF. CDR3 nucleotides: TGTGCCAGCAGCTTGCATGACAGGGGGCTGGAGACCCAGTACTTC.